A single sample is the source of the 30 T cell receptor beta chains below, sequenced in a study of blood T cell repertoires in COVID-19. Here immunoSEQ multiplex PCR was the method, and the copy in TCRdb shows in-frame clones only, minus some. The data show 110,000 to 150,000 clones, just under 85% seen once. Sequenced: PBMCs or T cells enriched from blood (not recorded which). These receptors were taken from a woman aged 40 to 50 who had recovered from COVID-19.

The chain links TRBV7-2 to TRBJ2-1, with unresolved D. Trimming shortened V by 4 bases and J by 7 bases, and 11 bases separated the two germline ends. CDR1 SGHTA and CDR2 FQGNSA come from the germline V gene. The CDR3 contains 13 residues. CDR3: CASSSLGGNEQFF. Here the CDR3 DNA reads TGTGCCAGCAGCTCCCTCGGTGGTAATGAGCAGTTCTTC. Combining the CDR3 with reference TRBV7-2 and TRBJ2-1 gives the whole variable domain GAGVSQSPSNKVTEKGKDVELRCDPISGHTALYWYRQSLGQGLEFLIYFQGNSAPDKSGLPSDRFSAERTGGSVSTLTIQRTQQEDSAVYLCASSSLGGNEQFFGPGTRLTVL.

In its sample, this clone was seen a few times. The chain combines TRBV9 with TRBJ1-1, with 7 bases aligning to TRBD1. The trim removed 3 bases at V and 4 bases at J, leaving 18 bases unmatched. This CDR3 comprises 18 residues. Germline V gene sequence: CDR1 SGDLS, CDR2 YYNGEE. This CDR3 is CASSGNLGTALLGTEAFF. The CDR3 nucleotides are TGTGCCAGCAGCGGTAACCTCGGGACAGCCCTATTGGGCACTGAAGCTTTCTTT.

The CDR3 coding sequence is TGTGCCAGCAGCCAAGTCCCCACCGGGAGTGGCACCGGGGAGCTGTTTTTT. Protein product: CASSQVPTGSGTGELFF. V and J are TRBV3-1 (or the pseudogene TRBV3-2) and TRBJ2-2, with D perhaps TRBD2 (6 bases). Germline V gene data show CDR1 as LGHDT and CDR2 as YNNKEL (reference sequence). The V end was cut by 1 base, the J end by 4 bases, with 16 bases between. CDR3 length: 17 amino acids.

The CDR3 is CASSQAHTAGDEQYF. In DNA form, the CDR3 reads TGCGCCAGCAGCCAAGCCCACACCGCCGGGGACGAGCAGTACTTC. This chain links TRBV4-1 with TRBJ2-7; a possible D gene is TRBD2 (5 bases). Trimming pared 1 base from V and 5 bases from J, leaving 15 bases between. CDR1 is MGHRA, CDR2 YSYEKL, per germline. This CDR3 comprises 15 residues.

This chain's CDR3 is CATSRDRDTIYGYTF. CDR3 bases: TGTGCCACCAGCAGAGATCGGGACACCATCTATGGCTACACCTTC. J is TRBJ1-2 and V is TRBV15; TRBD1 is a possible D gene (6 bases). Germline values: CDR1 LNHNV, CDR2 YYDKDF (reference sequence). The V and J ends lost 0 bases and 4 bases respectively, with 12 bases between them. This CDR3 contains 15 residues.

The chain uses TRBV6-1 and TRBJ2-7; D may be TRBD1 (6 bases). With 0 bases removed from V and 7 bases from J, the gap between germline ends came to 19 bases. The CDR3 runs 16 residues. CDR1 MNHNS and CDR2 SASEGT come from the germline V gene. Here the CDR3 DNA reads TGTGCCAGCAGTGAAGCCCTTTGGGGGCCGGTGGGGGAGCAGTACTTC. Translated: CASSEALWGPVGEQYF.

The gene calls are TRBV2 and TRBJ2-5; TRBD2 might be the D (5 bases). From germline, CDR1 is SNHLY and CDR2 FYNNEI. V dropped 10 bases and J dropped 2 bases, with 8 bases sitting between them. CDR3 length equals 11 residues. DNA of the CDR3: TGTGCCACTAGCCTGCAAGAGACCCAGTACTTC. Amino acid sequence: CATSLQETQYF. Together with reference TRBV2 and TRBJ2-5, the CDR3 gives the full variable domain: EPEVTQTPSHQVTQMGQEVILRCVPISNHLYFYWYRQILGQKVEFLVSFYNNEISEKSEIFDDQFSVERPDGSNFTLKIRSTKLEDSAMYFCATSLQETQYFGPGTRLLVL.

In DNA, the CDR3 is TGCGCCAGCACCACAAGGGAGGCTAGCGGCTACGAGCAGTACTTC. This sequence encodes CASTTREASGYEQYF. The chain uses TRBV4-1 and TRBJ2-7, with TRBD2 matching over 7 bases. This CDR3 has 15 amino acids. J gave up 3 bases and V 7 bases, and 12 bases lay outside the gene matches. Looked up from germline, CDR1 is MGHRA and CDR2 is YSYEKL.

V usage is TRBV5-1 and J usage is TRBJ2-2; 7 bases fit TRBD1. V was clipped by 10 bases and J by 0 bases; unmatched bases: 9. The CDR3 contains 15 residues. The V gene's germline CDR1 is SGHRS and CDR2 YFSETQ. CDR3 sequence (DNA): TGCGCCGTCACCAGGGACAGCCCGAACACCGGGGAGCTGTTTTTT. Protein sequence: CAVTRDSPNTGELFF.

This clone was detected ten times or more. CDR3: CASTRPIAGAYNEQFF. The CDR3 bases are TGTGCCAGCACGAGACCTATAGCGGGAGCGTACAATGAGCAGTTCTTC. The rearrangement uses TRBV19 and TRBJ2-1; 9 nucleotides match TRBD2. V dropped 9 bases and J dropped 4; count of bases not matched to a gene: 13. Germline CDR1 is LNHDA and CDR2 is SQIVND (reference sequence). The CDR3 is 16 amino acids. Variable domain in full (rest from reference TRBV19 and TRBJ2-1): DGGITQSPKYLFRKEGQNVTLSCEQNLNHDAMYWYRQDPGQGLRLIYYSQIVNDFQKGDIAEGYSVSREKKESFPLTVTSAQKNPTAFYLCASTRPIAGAYNEQFFGPGTRLTVL.

V gene TRBV9 combines with J gene TRBJ2-7, with 8 bases identical to TRBD2. This CDR3 is 16 amino acids long. Per germline, CDR1 SGDLS and CDR2 YYNGEE. Losses at the gene ends were 0 bases for V and 4 bases for J; bases not matched to a gene: 9. The CDR3, as DNA: TGTGCCAGCAGCGTAGCTCCCGGACTAGCAGGGTACGAGCAGTACTTC. The encoded protein is CASSVAPGLAGYEQYF. The whole variable domain, remainder taken from reference TRBV9 and TRBJ2-7, is DSGVTQTPKHLITATGQRVTLRCSPRSGDLSVYWYQQSLDQGLQFLIQYYNGEERAKGNILERFSAQQFPDLHSELNLSSLELGDSALYFCASSVAPGLAGYEQYFGPGTRLTVT.

CDR3 nucleotide sequence: TGTGCCAGTAGTCCCCAAGGGGGGGCTTGGTATAATTCACCCCTCCACTTT. Translating gives CASSPQGGAWYNSPLHF. This chain joins TRBV19 and TRBJ1-6; possibly TRBD1 for D (6 bases). V lost 5 bases to trimming and J lost 4 bases, with 18 bases between them. The CDR3 is 17 residues long. Germline values: CDR1 LNHDA, CDR2 SQIVND (reference sequence).

CDR3 bases: TGCGCCAGCAGCCAAGTGTCCGAGGCGGTTTCTGTGCATTTT. This gives the protein CASSQVSEAVSVHF. The gene calls are TRBV4-1 and TRBJ1-5; D gene uncertain. This CDR3 comprises 14 residues. Germline V gives CDR1 MGHRA, CDR2 YSYEKL. Trimming shortened V by 1 base and J by 15 bases, and 19 bases separated the two germline ends.

CDR3 loop: CASRPSQGASEAFF. The CDR3 DNA is TGCGCCAGCAGGCCATCACAGGGGGCGAGTGAAGCTTTCTTT. The chain uses TRBV10-1 and TRBJ1-1, with 9 positions matching TRBD1. Germline CDR1 WNHNN, CDR2 SYGVQD (reference sequence). CDR3 length: 14 residues. With 6 bases clipped from V and 7 bases from J, the junction kept 9 bases outside the gene matches.

This rearrangement joins TRBV7-9 to TRBJ2-7, with 10 bases aligning to TRBD1. V shed 5 bases and J 4 bases; nucleotides not matched to a gene: 5. From germline, CDR1 is SEHNR and CDR2 FQNEAQ (reference sequence). This CDR3 spans 14 amino acids. CDR3 sequence: CASSPGTGAYEQYF. The DNA for the CDR3 is TGTGCCAGCAGCCCAGGGACAGGGGCTTACGAGCAGTACTTC.

V and J are TRBV10-2 and TRBJ2-3, with 9 bases that match TRBD2. Germline trimming cut 8 bases from V and 0 bases from J; bases unmatched to any gene: 12. Germline CDR1 WSHSY, CDR2 SAAADI. The CDR3 consists of 17 residues. CDR3 residues: CASEGRLADLSTDTQYF. As DNA, the CDR3 is TGCGCCAGCGAGGGGAGACTAGCGGACCTCAGCACAGATACGCAGTATTTT.

This chain joins TRBV2 and TRBJ2-7, with D tentatively TRBD2 (5 bases). The CDR3 runs 13 residues. The germline V gene encodes CDR1 SNHLY and CDR2 FYNNEI. The ends were cut back, 6 bases at V and 2 bases at J, with 11 bases in the middle. CDR3 residues: CASRSDGAYEQYF. In nucleotides, the CDR3 is TGTGCCAGCAGATCGGACGGGGCCTACGAGCAGTACTTC.

The chain combines TRBV27 with TRBJ1-1, with 9 positions matching TRBD1. Germline CDR1 is MNHEY and CDR2 is SMNVEV (reference sequence). The junction had 5 bases not matched to a gene; V was cut back by 6 bases and J by 3 bases. There are 14 residues in the CDR3. CDR3 nucleotide sequence: TGTGCCAGCAGACTCGGGACAGGGTACACTGAAGCTTTCTTT. This encodes CASRLGTGYTEAFF.

This chain uses TRBV10-2 with TRBJ1-2; TRBD1 aligns across 7 bases. The J segment lost 7 bases and the V segment lost 7 bases, leaving 6 bases of the junction unmatched. Germline CDR1 reads WSHSY; CDR2 reads SAAADI. The CDR3 is made up of 12 amino acids. The CDR3 spells CASIDREGGYTF. As DNA, the CDR3 is TGCGCCAGCATCGACAGGGAAGGTGGCTACACCTTC.

This clone was seen only a few times. The CDR3 DNA reads as TGTGCCAGCAGCTCCGAGGGCCACCTATCTAGCAATGAGCAGTTCTTC. This sequence encodes CASSSEGHLSSNEQFF. The rearrangement joins TRBV27 to TRBJ2-1; D perhaps matches TRBD2 (5 bases). Trimming pared 6 bases from V and 6 bases from J, leaving 21 bases between. Germline values: CDR1 MNHEY, CDR2 SMNVEV (reference sequence). The CDR3 totals 16 residues.

V usage is TRBV9 and J usage is TRBJ2-1, with 9 positions matching TRBD2. The CDR3 is 15 amino acids. Trimming at V came to 4 bases and at J to 4 bases, leaving 6 bases not matched to a gene. Germline CDR1 is SGDLS and CDR2 is YYNGEE. DNA of the CDR3: TGTGCCAGCAGCCCCCGACTAGCGGAGTACAATGAGCAGTTCTTC. Translating it yields CASSPRLAEYNEQFF.

The genes are TRBV18 and TRBJ1-2; tentative D call: TRBD1 (5 bases). In germline, CDR1 is KGHSH, CDR2 LQKENI. This CDR3 comprises 13 residues. V dropped 3 bases and J dropped 0 bases, with 5 bases sitting between them. In DNA form, the CDR3 reads TGTGCCAGCTCACCGACAGCTAACTATGGCTACACCTTC. Encoded protein: CASSPTANYGYTF.

The chain has TRBV11-3 and TRBJ1-1; unclear D gene. Germline V CDR1 and CDR2: SGHNT, YENEEA. This CDR3 is built from 14 residues. V lost 2 bases and J 0 bases, leaving 7 bases between the germline ends. CDR3 nucleotides: TGTGCCAGCAGCTTAAACTCGGTGAACACTGAAGCTTTCTTT. Protein: CASSLNSVNTEAFF. Supplemented by reference TRBV11-3 and TRBJ1-1, the full variable domain reads EAGVVQSPRYKIIEKKQPVAFWCNPISGHNTLYWYLQNLGQGPELLIRYENEEAVDDSQLPKDRFSAERLKGVDSTLKIQPAELGDSAVYLCASSLNSVNTEAFFGQGTRLTVV.

The chain combines TRBV18 with TRBJ2-4, with a possible D match to TRBD2 (6 bases). The CDR3 is 16 amino acids. Germline loops: CDR1 KGHSH, CDR2 LQKENI. With 0 bases removed from V and 9 bases from J, the gap between germline ends came to 18 bases. Written as DNA, the CDR3 is TGTGCCAGCTCACCACCGGCAGGGAGGACAAACAGCATTCAGTACTTC. Its protein is CASSPPAGRTNSIQYF.

This CDR3 is CASSLVLPGLAGPQQFF. CDR3 nucleotide sequence: TGTGCCAGCAGCCTCGTATTACCGGGACTAGCGGGACCACAGCAGTTCTTC. The chain combines TRBV13 with TRBJ2-1; 13 positions agree with TRBD2. The CDR3 covers 17 residues. Germline values: CDR1 PRHDT, CDR2 FYEKMQ (reference sequence). The V segment lost 5 bases and the J segment 11 bases; nucleotides outside the gene matches: 15.

The J gene is TRBJ1-2, the V gene TRBV5-1; 10 nucleotides agree with TRBD1. This CDR3 has 16 residues. V dropped 0 bases and J dropped 4; count of bases not matched to a gene: 6. Germline loops: CDR1 SGHRS, CDR2 YFSETQ. CDR3 DNA sequence: TGCGCCAGCAGCTTGGAGGGGACAGGGGTTGGCTATGGCTACACCTTC. Its protein is CASSLEGTGVGYGYTF.

This chain joins TRBV27 and TRBJ1-2, with 8 bases matching TRBD1. The CDR3 is 18 residues long. The V gene end was trimmed by 2 bases and the J gene end by 2 bases; junction bases not matched to a gene: 13. Germline loops: CDR1 MNHEY, CDR2 SMNVEV (reference sequence). CDR3 residues: CASSLVSGQDPSNYGYTF. CDR3 sequence (DNA): TGTGCCAGCAGTTTAGTATCGGGACAGGATCCATCCAACTATGGCTACACCTTC.

The V and J genes are TRBV10-2 and TRBJ2-7; 8 bases match TRBD2. CDR3 length equals 17 residues. Germline V gene data show CDR1 as WSHSY and CDR2 as SAAADI. Losses at the gene ends were 0 bases for V and 3 bases for J; bases not matched to a gene: 10. The CDR3 coding sequence is TGCGCCAGCAGTGAGTCGCCGGGGGGGCAGGACAGCTACGAGCAGTACTTC. Translation: CASSESPGGQDSYEQYF.

The rearrangement joins TRBV2 to TRBJ1-1; D not resolved. Per germline, CDR1 SNHLY and CDR2 FYNNEI. Between the trimmed V and J ends, which lost 8 bases and 1 base, there was a span of 20 bases. This CDR3 comprises 16 residues. The CDR3 is CASQLPRPFENTEAFF. The DNA of the CDR3 is TGTGCCAGCCAACTCCCCAGGCCGTTTGAGAACACTGAAGCTTTCTTT.

The V call is TRBV27, the J call TRBJ2-1; 9 bases are shared with TRBD2. Germline-derived CDR1 and CDR2 are MNHEY and SMNVEV (reference sequence). The CDR3 contains 16 residues. The J segment lost 4 bases and the V segment lost 5 bases, leaving 9 bases of the junction unmatched. CDR3 DNA sequence: TGTGCCAGCAGTCCTCGTAGCGGGAGAAATTACAATGAGCAGTTCTTC. It yields the protein CASSPRSGRNYNEQFF.